This T cell receptor (beta chain) was obtained from a study of siplizumab effects on memory and regulatory T cells. Study findings and constraints: Siplizumab cultures yielded proliferating Tregs whose suppressive function was not confirmed. Proliferating CD4+ or CD8+ clones, roughly 75-95% of them, lacked an assignable naive or memory phenotype.

Method: immunoSEQ multiplex PCR; TCRdb's copy keeps in-frame clones and lacks some. The sample shows over 100,000 clones, approximately 90% of them seen only once. The V end lost 2 bases, the J end lost 3 bases, and 14 bases lay between the germline ends. CDR1 is MNHNY, CDR2 SVGAGI, per germline (reference sequence). There are 15 residues in the CDR3. Turning to this clone: Its antigen is as yet unknown.

Sequencing was done on a sample of Tregs sorted from blood. The chain joins TRBV6-6 to TRBJ2-7; possibly TRBD1 for D (6 bases). This sequence originates from a human donor in good health. CDR3 amino acids: CASSYPQGMGYEQYF. DNA of the CDR3: TGTGCCAGCAGTTACCCACAGGGAATGGGCTACGAGCAGTACTTC.